These T cell receptor beta chains were read from a single sample in a study of CD8 T cells in ankylosing spondylitis. TCRdb re-derived calls from the 5' RACE reads in MiXCR, one entry per CDR3 protein. The top ten hold 0.89% of the sample, which has hundreds of thousands of distinct CDR3 sequences, roughly a quarter seen once. The sample consisted of blood, either unsorted or a sorted T cell fraction (not recorded which). The receptor set was obtained from a male donor with ankylosing spondylitis. CDR3s include the opening cysteine and the closing phenylalanine or tryptophan. Each record gives: CDR3 length, J gene, V gene, clone size, D gene, CDR3 DNA, CDR3 protein. A D gene is named only where the DNA matches it firmly. Expanded clones are given a class, and other clones once, few, many or no size at all.

15	TRBJ1-1	TRBV19	-	-	TGTGCCAGTAGTTCCCGTGGGCATACCAACACTGAAGCTTTCTTT	CASSSRGHTNTEAFF
12	TRBJ2-1	TRBV5-1	-	-	TGCGCCAGCAGCTTTAGCGGCAATGAGCAGTTCTTC	CASSFSGNEQFF
13	TRBJ2-2	TRBV20-1	few	TRBD1	TGCAGTGCTGGACAGGTTGGCACCGGGGAGCTGTTTTTT	CSAGQVGTGELFF
11	TRBJ1-2	TRBV12-3/TRBV12-4	many	-	TGTGCCAGCAGCCCACACTATGGCTACACCTTC	CASSPHYGYTF
14	TRBJ1-6	TRBV3-1	-	TRBD1	TGTGCCAGCAGCCACGGGACAGGGGATTCACCCCTCCACTTT	CASSHGTGDSPLHF
13	TRBJ2-7	TRBV5-1	many	TRBD1	TGCGCCAGCAGCATCGGGACAGAGGAGAAGCAGTACTTC	CASSIGTEEKQYF
13	TRBJ2-1	TRBV5-1	many	-	TGCGCCAGCAGCTGGGGTACAGGGCAAGAGCAGTTCTTC	CASSWGTGQEQFF
15	TRBJ2-5	TRBV5-1	-	-	TGCGCCAGCAGCTCGACGGGGGGCATCCAAGAGACCCAGTACTTC	CASSSTGGIQETQYF
11	TRBJ1-4	TRBV29-1	few	-	TGCAGCGTTGTGTTCGTTGAAAAACTGTTTTTT	CSVVFVEKLFF
15	TRBJ1-6	TRBV30	many	TRBD1	TGTGCCTGGAGTGACCCGGGACAGGATAATTCACCCCTCCACTTT	CAWSDPGQDNSPLHF
15	TRBJ2-2	TRBV7-2	-	-	TGTGCCAGCAGCCCCTCGGGGGATGGTACCGGGGAGCTGTTTTTT	CASSPSGDGTGELFF
16	TRBJ2-5	TRBV7-2	few	TRBD2	TGTGCCAGCAGCCCCCGACTAGCGGGACTACAAGAGACCCAGTACTTC	CASSPRLAGLQETQYF
14	TRBJ1-1	TRBV10-3	once	-	TGTGCCATCAGTGACAGTTACATGAACACTGAAGCTTTCTTT	CAISDSYMNTEAFF
14	TRBJ2-2	TRBV7-9	-	-	TGTGCCAGCAGCCCGGCAGCTTACACCGGGGAGCTGTTTTTT	CASSPAAYTGELFF
14	TRBJ2-3	TRBV7-9	-	-	TGTGCCAGCAGCCCGAGGGACCAGGCAGATACGCAGTATTTT	CASSPRDQADTQYF
12	TRBJ1-6	TRBV12-3/TRBV12-4	few	-	TGTGCCAGCAGTTTAGGGTCTTCACCCCTCCACTTT	CASSLGSSPLHF
14	TRBJ2-5	TRBV5-4	-	-	TGTGCCAGCAGCACCGTCGGGGGCCAAGAGACCCAGTACTTC	CASSTVGGQETQYF
18	TRBJ2-2	TRBV5-1	few	TRBD2	TGCGCCAGCAGCTCCTGGACTAGCGGGAGGCGAGGCACCGGGGAGCTGTTTTTT	CASSSWTSGRRGTGELFF
15	TRBJ2-2	TRBV27	-	TRBD1	TGTGCCAGCAGTAGAAAGGCAGGGGGCCACGGGGAGCTGTTTTTT	CASSRKAGGHGELFF
12	TRBJ1-4	TRBV4-1	-	TRBD1	TGCGCCAGCAGCCACCAGGGGGAGAAACTGTTTTTT	CASSHQGEKLFF
17	TRBJ1-3	TRBV21-1	few	-	TGTGCCAGCAGCAAAGTTGGCAAGGCCTGCACTGGAAACACCATATATTTT	CASSKVGKACTGNTIYF
16	TRBJ2-7	TRBV20-1	-	TRBD2	TGCTGTACCACACCCGGACGGGAGGGCACAGGATACGAGCAGTACTTC	CCTTPGREGTGYEQYF
13	TRBJ1-3	TRBV29-1	once	TRBD1	TGCAGCGCCTCGACAGGGGCAGGAAACACCATATATTTT	CSASTGAGNTIYF
14	TRBJ2-1	TRBV7-2	many	-	TGTGCCAGCAGCTTACAGGGACCATACAATGAGCAGTTCTTC	CASSLQGPYNEQFF
16	TRBJ1-1	TRBV7-8	-	-	TGTGCCAGCAGCGTACGCCGGGTCCCCATGAACACTGAAGCTTTCTTT	CASSVRRVPMNTEAFF
15	TRBJ2-1	TRBV7-9	-	TRBD1	TGTGCCAGCAGCACCGGACAGGGCCTATACAATGAGCAGTTCTTC	CASSTGQGLYNEQFF
14	TRBJ2-7	TRBV5-1	few	-	TGCGCCAGCAGCTTCAACAGAGGGACCTACGAGCAGTACTTC	CASSFNRGTYEQYF
16	TRBJ2-1	TRBV5-1	few	-	TGCGCCAGCAGCTCCTTGGCGGGCCCCTCCTACAATGAGCAGTTCTTC	CASSSLAGPSYNEQFF
14	TRBJ2-5	TRBV20-1	few	-	TGCAGTGCTACCCGCTTCCTGTATCAAGAGACCCAGTACTTC	CSATRFLYQETQYF
13	TRBJ1-1	TRBV5-6	few	-	TGTGCCAGCAGCTGGAAAAATACGGGGAAGTCGGTCTTT	CASSWKNTGKSVF
13	TRBJ1-2	TRBV4-1	few	-	TGCGCCAGCAGCCAAGATTCAGATTATGGCTACACCTTC	CASSQDSDYGYTF
13	TRBJ2-1	TRBV10-3	once	-	TGTGCCATCAGCGCAGGGGGGTACAATGAGCAGTTCTTC	CAISAGGYNEQFF
16	TRBJ2-5	TRBV7-8	-	TRBD2	TGTGCCAGCAGCCCCGGGACTAGCGGGTATCAAGAGACCCAGTACTTC	CASSPGTSGYQETQYF
12	TRBJ1-2	TRBV29-1	-	-	TGCAGCGCCGGCGGCGGGAACTATGGCTACACCTTC	CSAGGGNYGYTF
12	TRBJ1-4	TRBV2	many	-	TGTGCCAGCATGGGGCGAGAGGAAAAACTGTTTTTT	CASMGREEKLFF
14	TRBJ2-1	TRBV10-3	few	-	TGTGCCATCAGACCGGGCCCAGGCCAAGATGAGCAGTTCTTC	CAIRPGPGQDEQFF
15	TRBJ2-1	TRBV5-6	few	-	TGTGCCAGCAGCATTGTCGCAGGGGCAAGCAATGAGCAGTTCTTC	CASSIVAGASNEQFF
15	TRBJ1-1	TRBV7-9	few	-	TGTGCCAGCAGCTTAGGTGTAGAGGGGAACACTGAAGCTTTCTTT	CASSLGVEGNTEAFF
16	TRBJ2-2	TRBV24-1	-	TRBD2	TGTGCCACCAGTGAGGCTAGCGGAGCGAACACCGGGGAGCTGTTTTTT	CATSEASGANTGELFF
15	TRBJ2-2	TRBV5-1	-	-	TGCGCCAGCAGCTTGGAGGTTACGGGGACCGGGGAGCTGTTTTTT	CASSLEVTGTGELFF
14	TRBJ2-1	TRBV10-3	-	TRBD2	TGTGCCATCAGTGTAGCGGGAGGATACAATGAGCAGTTCTTC	CAISVAGGYNEQFF
14	TRBJ1-1	TRBV6-2/TRBV6-3	-	-	TGTGCCAGCAGTTATTTTGTCGGGAACACTGAAGCTTTCTTT	CASSYFVGNTEAFF
17	TRBJ2-1	TRBV3-1	-	TRBD2	TGTGCCAGCAGCTCGGGACTAGCGGGAGGGCCCTACAATGAGCAGTTCTTC	CASSSGLAGGPYNEQFF
15	TRBJ2-5	TRBV5-1	-	-	TGCGCCAGCAGCTTGGGGGGGGACAACCAAGAGACCCAGTACTTC	CASSLGGDNQETQYF
13	TRBJ1-1	TRBV2	-	-	TGTGCCAGCAGTGAATGGGTGGCGGCTGAAGCTTTCTTT	CASSEWVAAEAFF
16	TRBJ2-1	TRBV7-7	-	TRBD2	TGTGCCAGCAGCCAAGGGACTAGCGGGTTAGGAAATGAGCAGTTCTTC	CASSQGTSGLGNEQFF
16	TRBJ1-1	TRBV7-9	-	TRBD1	TGTGCCAGCAGCTTAGACAGCAACAGGGGGAACACTGAAGCTTTCTTT	CASSLDSNRGNTEAFF
15	TRBJ2-1	TRBV20-1	few	-	TGCAGTGCTAGAGTCGGCTTGAGCTCCTACAATGAGCAGTTCTTC	CSARVGLSSYNEQFF
16	TRBJ2-1	TRBV20-1	-	TRBD1	TGCAGTGCTAGAATACGGTTGGGGACAGGGGGCAATGAGCAGTTCTTC	CSARIRLGTGGNEQFF
16	TRBJ2-1	TRBV7-9	few	TRBD2	TGTGCCAGCAGCCCTCCTAGCGGGAGAGTCCACAATGAGCAGTTCTTC	CASSPPSGRVHNEQFF
13	TRBJ2-1	TRBV10-2	few	-	TGCGCCAGCAGGGAGGGCCGCTACAATGAGCAGTTCTTC	CASREGRYNEQFF
15	TRBJ2-7	TRBV20-1	few	TRBD1	TGCAGTGCTTCGCCGAGCGGGACAGGGCTCTACGAGCAGTACTTC	CSASPSGTGLYEQYF
13	TRBJ2-3	TRBV7-2	-	-	TGTGCCATCAGCTCCACTAGCACAGATACGCAGTATTTT	CAISSTSTDTQYF